The 5 T cell receptor beta chains presented below share a single source sample, sequenced in a study of response to subunit inactivated influenza vaccine. TCRdb reanalysed the RT-PCR reads using MiXCR and keeps one entry per CDR3 protein. The table records around 570,000 distinct CDR3 sequences, less than 10% of them present only once. Sequencing used PBMCs from blood, obtained roughly 24 months after vaccination. These receptors came from a man aged 50 to 69 who received an inactivated influenza vaccine.

The chain carries TRBV29-1 and TRBJ1-2; 8 bases fit TRBD1. With 4 bases clipped from V and 2 bases from J, the junction kept 6 bases outside the gene matches. This CDR3 spans 14 amino acids. In germline, CDR1 is SQVTM, CDR2 ANQGSEA. The chain's CDR3 is CSVAPTGVNYGYTF. The CDR3 DNA reads TGCAGCGTTGCGCCGACAGGGGTGAACTATGGCTACACCTTC.

This chain connects TRBV2 to TRBJ1-4; D remains unclear. Germline-derived CDR1 and CDR2 are SNHLY and FYNNEI. With 7 bases removed from V and 0 bases from J, the gap between germline ends came to 6 bases. This CDR3 contains 13 residues. The CDR3 protein is CASTWATNEKLFF. The CDR3 region has the DNA TGTGCCAGCACATGGGCAACTAATGAAAAACTGTTTTTT.

The chain employs TRBV3-1 and TRBJ2-7; 7 nucleotides agree with TRBD1. The CDR3 has 14 residues. Germline V gene lookup returns CDR1 LGHDT and CDR2 YNNKEL (reference sequence). Trimming removed 2 bases from V and 5 bases from J; junction bases left unmatched: 6. DNA of the CDR3: TGTGCCAGCAGCCAAAATAACAGGGGCCACGAGCAGTACTTC. Translated: CASSQNNRGHEQYF.

This clonotype was recorded many times. The limits of the CDR3 on the DNA are not certain, so only TCRdb's listed CDR3 is given. The V and J genes are TRBV5-1 and TRBJ1-1. CDR1 and CDR2 (germline): SGHRS, YFSETQ. The CDR3 spans 15 amino acids, including both terminal residues. CDR3 in amino acids: CASSFQMSMNTEAFF.

The table lists this clonotype with many counts. This sequence joins TRBV12-3 or TRBV12-4 and TRBJ2-3; TRBD2 might be the D (6 bases). V lost 5 bases and J 8 bases, leaving 11 bases between the germline ends. This CDR3 contains 12 residues. The CDR3 nucleotides are TGTGCCAGCAGTGCGGAGGGGCTTACGCAGTATTTT. This encodes CASSAEGLTQYF.